One sample yielded the 29 T cell receptor beta chains listed below, sequenced in a study of Tregs in tolerant kidney transplant recipients. The assay was immunoSEQ multiplex PCR, and TCRdb's table has in-frame clones only and misses some. The sample table sets out about 33,000 clones. The material was CD8+ T cells from blood, obtained before the transplant. These receptors were taken from a human donor who received a combined kidney and bone marrow transplant.

The CDR3 sequence is CASSLDWSYEQYF. CDR3 bases read: TGTGCCAGCAGCTTAGACTGGTCCTACGAG. The chain joins TRBV7-2 to TRBJ2-7; D is ambiguous. The read ends 3 residues before the CDR3 terminus; that terminus is restored from the germline J gene. Germline CDR1 is SGHTA and CDR2 is FQGNSA. Between the trimmed V and J ends, which lost 1 base and 1 base, there was a span of 5 bases. The CDR3 extends over 13 amino acids.

As to this clone: The read stops 3 residues short of the end of the CDR3; the missing end is completed from the germline J gene. The chain combines TRBV18 with TRBJ2-5; D not resolved. V shed 3 bases and J shed 3 bases, with 14 bases lying between them. The germline V gene has CDR1 KGHSH and CDR2 LQKENI. The CDR3 loop spans 15 amino acids. The CDR3 bases that were read are TGTGCCAGCTCACCGGAGCTCGCAACAGAAGAGACC. It specifies CASSPELATEET. The full CDR3 reads CASSPELATEETQYF.

Regarding this clone: The read ends 3 residues early relative to the CDR3; the germline J gene fills the gap. The V gene is TRBV2, the J gene TRBJ2-2; no firm D call. The CDR3 is 11 residues long. Germline V gives CDR1 SNHLY, CDR2 FYNNEI. Trimming cost V 9 bases and J 3 bases, with 5 bases left between them. The CDR3 DNA, read in part, is TGTGCCAGTACACACACCGGGGAG. Its protein product is CASTHTGE. In full, the CDR3 is CASTHTGELFF. Combining the CDR3 with reference TRBV2 and TRBJ2-2 gives the whole variable domain EPEVTQTPSHQVTQMGQEVILRCVPISNHLYFYWYRQILGQKVEFLVSFYNNEISEKSEIFDDQFSVERPDGSNFTLKIRSTKLEDSAMYFCASTHTGELFFGEGSRLTVL.

Comment on this clone: The sequence runs out 3 residues before the end of the CDR3; the remainder is reconstructed from the germline J gene. The chain has TRBV19 and TRBJ1-1, with 9 bases fitting TRBD1. Germline V gene data show CDR1 as LNHDA and CDR2 as SQIVND (reference sequence). The CDR3 sequence is 13 residues long. V was pared by 8 bases and J by 3 bases, with 4 bases of the junction left unmatched. CDR3 DNA (partial): TGTGCCAGTGGAACAGGGGGCGACACTGAA. Its protein is CASGTGGDTE. The whole CDR3 protein is CASGTGGDTEAFF.

As regards this clone: From the germline J gene comes the end of the CDR3, since the read stops 3 residues before it. The V gene is TRBV19, the J gene TRBJ2-7; TRBD1 matches at 7 bases. This CDR3 region has 13 residues. After removal of 1 base from V and 6 bases from J, the junction contained 3 bases not matched to a gene. From germline, CDR1 is LNHDA and CDR2 SQIVND (reference sequence). The CDR3 sequence is CASSIGKGAEQYF. The sequenced CDR3 bases are TGTGCCAGTAGTATAGGGAAGGGGGCCGAG.

Turning to this clone: Sequencing ends 3 residues short of the CDR3 end; the germline J gene provides the rest. The genes are TRBV6-2 or TRBV6-3 and TRBJ1-1, with a weak D call TRBD1 (6 bases). The CDR3 has 14 amino acids. Trimming took 0 bases from V and 6 from J, leaving 11 bases between them. Germline CDR1 and CDR2: MNHEY and SVGEGT. Incomplete CDR3 DNA: TGTGCCAGCAGTTACTCACAGGGAAGGCCTGAA. Translating it yields CASSYSQGRPE. The CDR3 as a whole reads CASSYSQGRPEAFF.

As for this clone: The observed sequence ends 3 residues before the CDR3 terminus, with the missing tail filled in from the germline J gene. The chain has TRBV2 and TRBJ2-1; tentative D call: TRBD2 (6 bases). Germline CDR1 is SNHLY and CDR2 is FYNNEI. V lost 8 bases, J lost 0 bases, and 17 bases lay in between. This CDR3 has 16 amino acids. The CDR3: CASSPAGPSSYNEQFF. The part of the CDR3 DNA that was read is TGTGCCAGCTCACCTGCGGGGCCAAGCTCCTACAATGAG.

To note about this clone: The read gets to within 3 residues of the CDR3 end, and the germline J gene fills in the rest. The chain is built from TRBV5-6 and TRBJ2-1; 7 nucleotides agree with TRBD1. CDR3 size: 15 residues. The J segment lost 3 bases and the V segment lost 4 bases, leaving 7 bases of the junction unmatched. CDR1 is SGHDT, CDR2 YYEEEE, per germline. The DNA read from the CDR3 is TGTGCCAGCAGCCCTGGACAGGAGTTCTACAATGAG. Amino acid sequence: CASSPGQEFYNE. In full, the CDR3 reads CASSPGQEFYNEQFF.

Remarks on this clone: The read halts 3 residues ahead of the CDR3 end, with the missing end drawn from the germline J gene. The chain couples TRBV23-1 to TRBJ2-7, with TRBD1 identical over 8 bases. Being an ORF, TRBV23-1 has a function that is uncertain. V was pared by 3 bases and J by 4 bases, with 11 bases of the junction left unmatched. The CDR3 loop spans 16 amino acids. Partial CDR3 DNA: TGCGCCAGCAGTCACCCCCCGACAGGGGCTGGTTACGAG. Protein: CASSHPPTGAGYE. The full CDR3 protein is CASSHPPTGAGYEQYF.

With respect to this clone: The CDR3 goes on 3 residues after the read ends, and that part is filled in from the germline J gene. This chain connects TRBV7-9 to TRBJ1-2, with D maybe TRBD1 (6 bases). The CDR3 has 14 amino acids. Trimming removed 5 bases at V and 2 bases at J, with 12 bases between. CDR1 and CDR2 from the germline V gene are SEHNR and FQNEAQ (reference sequence). The CDR3 DNA, read in part, is TGTGCCAGCAGCGGGGACATAGGGAACTATGGC. Translating it yields CASSGDIGNYG. The full CDR3 reads CASSGDIGNYGYTF.

About this clone itself: The DNA ends 3 residues before the CDR3 does, and the rest of the CDR3 is filled in from the germline J gene. The chain has TRBV2 and TRBJ1-1; D is possibly TRBD1 (5 bases). V was clipped by 6 bases and J by 2 bases, with 13 bases between them. The CDR3 covers 14 residues. Per the germline V gene, CDR1 is SNHLY and CDR2 is FYNNEI. The CDR3 protein is CASSHGGENTEAFF. CDR3 bases read: TGTGCCAGCAGCCACGGGGGGGAAAACACTGAA.

Comments on this clone: One end of the junction is discordant with germline, which a read error may explain. The CDR3 goes on 3 residues after the read ends, and that part is filled in from the germline J gene. This sequence joins TRBV19 and TRBJ1-4, with TRBD1 matching over 8 bases. Germline loops: CDR1 LNHDA, CDR2 SQIVND (reference sequence). This CDR3 spans 15 amino acids. CDR3 sequence: CAGSPLTGVNEKLFF. Incomplete CDR3 DNA: TGTGCCGGTAGCCCCCTGACAGGGGTTAATGAAAAA.

As for this clone: The CDR3 goes on 3 residues after the read ends, and that part is filled in from the germline J gene. This rearrangement joins TRBV6-2 or TRBV6-3 to TRBJ2-7, with 7 bases that match TRBD2. CDR3 length: 14 amino acids. V shed 0 bases, J shed 1 base, and the junction held 0 bases outside the gene matches. CDR1 is MNHEY and CDR2 is SVGEGT in the germline V gene. The CDR3 region is CASSYSGGSYEQYF. The covered CDR3 bases are TGTGCCAGCAGTTACTCCGGGGGGTCCTACGAG.

The CDR3: CASSEEPTTGVPGYTF. CDR3 DNA, as far as it was read: TGTGCCAGCAGTGAAGAACCCACGACAGGGGTGCCTGGC. The chain recombines TRBV6-1 with TRBJ1-2; 8 bases align to TRBD1. Sequencing ends 3 residues short of the CDR3 end; the germline J gene provides the rest. There are 16 residues in the CDR3. The germline gives CDR1 MNHNS, CDR2 SASEGT. The V and J ends lost 1 base and 7 bases, in that order; junction bases with no gene match: 11.

CDR3: CSARDIRTGHYEQYF. The CDR3 DNA, read in part, is TGCAGTGCTAGAGATATAAGGACAGGACACTACGAG. The chain combines TRBV20-1 with TRBJ2-7; 7 positions agree with TRBD1. The CDR3 end is not reached by the read, which stops 3 residues before it; the germline J gene fills it in. The CDR3 runs 15 residues. V was pared by 0 bases and J by 3 bases, with 8 bases of the junction left unmatched. Germline V gene data show CDR1 as DFQATT and CDR2 as SNEGSKA (reference sequence).

Worth noting for this clone: The CDR3 end falls 3 residues outside the read, so it is completed with the germline J gene. The chain has TRBV6-1 and TRBJ1-1; TRBD1 matches at 7 bases. Germline loops: CDR1 MNHNS, CDR2 SASEGT. The CDR3 runs 15 residues. V was pared by 2 bases and J by 0 bases, with 3 bases of the junction left unmatched. CDR3 DNA, as far as it was read: TGTGCCAGCAGTGAACACAGGGGCGTGAACACTGAA. It specifies CASSEHRGVNTE. The full CDR3 protein reads CASSEHRGVNTEAFF.

Comments on this clone: The sequence runs out 3 residues before the end of the CDR3; the remainder is reconstructed from the germline J gene. The chain links TRBV5-6 to TRBJ1-1, with 7 bases aligning to TRBD1. CDR3 size: 14 residues. Losses at the gene ends were 0 bases for V and 3 bases for J; bases not matched to a gene: 2. CDR1 SGHDT and CDR2 YYEEEE come from the germline V gene. The sequenced CDR3 bases are TGTGCCAGCAGCTTGGGGGGACAGTACACTGAA. Encoded protein: CASSLGGQYTE. The full CDR3 sequence reads CASSLGGQYTEAFF.

On this clone: The read comes to an end 3 residues before the CDR3 does, leaving the germline J gene to fill in the end. This chain uses TRBV20-1 with TRBJ2-2, with 13 bases aligning to TRBD2. J lost 7 bases, V lost 3 bases, and 14 bases had no gene match. Per the germline V gene, CDR1 is DFQATT and CDR2 is SNEGSKA (reference sequence). This CDR3 has 18 amino acids. CDR3 region: CSASPLTSGGALGGELFF. The part of the CDR3 DNA that was read is TGCAGTGCTAGCCCCCTAACTAGCGGGGGGGCCTTAGGCGGGGAG.

Points on this clone: The read finishes 3 residues shy of the CDR3 end, and the germline J gene is used to complete it. V and J are TRBV5-6 and TRBJ1-1; TRBD1 aligns across 7 bases. From germline, CDR1 is SGHDT and CDR2 YYEEEE. The CDR3 is 14 amino acids. The ends lost 3 bases at V and 7 bases at J; junction bases unmatched: 9. The chain's CDR3 is CASSWSGTVYEAFF. The covered CDR3 bases are TGTGCCAGCAGCTGGTCCGGGACAGTTTATGAA. Full variable domain (missing parts from reference TRBV5-6 and TRBJ1-1): DAGVTQSPTHLIKTRGQQVTLRCSPKSGHDTVSWYQQALGQGPQFIFQYYEEEERQRGNFPDRFSGHQFPNYSSELNVNALLLGDSALYLCASSWSGTVYEAFFGQGTRLTVV.

With regard to this clone: The read ends 3 residues shy of where the CDR3 ends; the end is completed using the germline J gene. V is TRBV18 and J is TRBJ2-7, with 7 bases aligning to TRBD1. Germline V lookup: CDR1 KGHSH, CDR2 LQKENI. The CDR3 has 15 residues. After removal of 6 bases from V and 3 bases from J, the junction contained 11 bases not matched to a gene. CDR3 bases read: TGTGCCAGCTCCCCATCAGGGGGAGTGGGCTACGAG. It specifies CASSPSGGVGYE. Given in full, the CDR3 is CASSPSGGVGYEQYF.

A word on this clone: The read gets to within 3 residues of the CDR3 end, and the germline J gene fills in the rest. This rearrangement joins TRBV19 to TRBJ2-1; TRBD2 agrees at 8 bases. This CDR3 has 15 amino acids. Germline values: CDR1 LNHDA, CDR2 SQIVND (reference sequence). V trimming: 7 bases; J trimming: 0 bases; junction bases outside the gene matches: 5. The part of the CDR3 DNA that was read is TGTGCCAGTACCCCAAGCGGGGGCTCCTACAATGAG. It codes for CASTPSGGSYNE. From start to end, the CDR3 is CASTPSGGSYNEQFF.

Details on this clone: The CDR3 end is not reached by the read, which stops 3 residues before it; the germline J gene fills it in. J is TRBJ2-2 and V is TRBV2, with D possibly being TRBD1 (5 bases). V lost 7 bases, J lost 2 bases, and 11 bases lay in between. From germline, CDR1 is SNHLY and CDR2 FYNNEI. This CDR3 spans 14 amino acids. The part of the CDR3 DNA that was read is TGTGCCAGCACTGGGGCAGTCAACACCGGGGAG. Residues: CASTGAVNTGE. The CDR3 in its entirety is CASTGAVNTGELFF. The whole variable domain, filled in from reference TRBV2 and TRBJ2-2, reads EPEVTQTPSHQVTQMGQEVILRCVPISNHLYFYWYRQILGQKVEFLVSFYNNEISEKSEIFDDQFSVERPDGSNFTLKIRSTKLEDSAMYFCASTGAVNTGELFFGEGSRLTVL.

The CDR3 bases that were read are TGTGCCAGCAGTGAACTGGGCGGGATTAGCCAAGAGACC. Residues: CASSELGGISQET. In full, the CDR3 is CASSELGGISQETQYF. This chain connects TRBV2 to TRBJ2-5; possibly TRBD2 for D (6 bases). The read is 3 residues too short to cover the CDR3 end, so that end is filled in from the germline J gene. Germline values: CDR1 SNHLY, CDR2 FYNNEI. V lost 2 bases and J 1 base, leaving 14 bases between the germline ends. This CDR3 has 16 residues.

On this clone itself: The sequenced fragment ends 3 residues before the CDR3 boundary, so the rest is inferred from the germline J gene. The chain has TRBV2 and TRBJ1-1, with D possibly being TRBD1 (5 bases). V was cut by 5 bases and J by 5 bases, with 21 bases left in between. The length of the CDR3 is 16 residues. Germline V gene sequence: CDR1 SNHLY, CDR2 FYNNEI. CDR3 DNA (partial): TGTGCCAGCAGTACCTGGTCGGACGGACGGGGGACTGAA. This encodes CASSTWSDGRGTE. The CDR3 in full is CASSTWSDGRGTEAFF.

As to this clone: The read ends 3 residues before the CDR3 terminus; that terminus is restored from the germline J gene. The V call is TRBV7-6, the J call TRBJ2-5; D not resolved. The CDR3 is 13 amino acids. V was cut by 5 bases and J by 5 bases, with 12 bases left in between. The germline gives CDR1 SGHVS, CDR2 FNYEAQ. CDR3: CASSLLPGETQYF. CDR3 bases read: TGTGCCAGCAGCCTTCTTCCCGGGGAGACC. Full variable domain (remainder filled in from reference TRBV7-6 and TRBJ2-5): GAGVSQSPRYKVTKRGQDVALRCDPISGHVSLYWYRQALGQGPEFLTYFNYEAQQDKSGLPNDRFSAERPEGSISTLTIQRTEQRDSAMYRCASSLLPGETQYFGPGTRLLVL.

On this clone: The read falls 3 residues short of the CDR3 end, and the missing part is taken from the germline J gene. This sequence joins TRBV29-1 and TRBJ1-2; D is possibly TRBD1 (6 bases). The CDR3 totals 11 residues. CDR1 is SQVTM and CDR2 is ANQGSEA in the germline V gene. CDR3 bases read: TGCAGCGCTAGGACAGAGTTCGGC. Amino acids: CSARTEFG. The CDR3 reads in full as CSARTEFGYTF.

About this clone: The observed sequence ends 3 residues before the CDR3 terminus, with the missing tail filled in from the germline J gene. V is TRBV6-1 and J is TRBJ1-2, with a weak D call TRBD1 (6 bases). The V gene lost 4 bases and the J gene lost 6 bases, with 18 bases spanning the gap. Germline CDR1 is MNHNS and CDR2 is SASEGT. This CDR3 is built from 15 residues. The CDR3 bases that were read are TGTGCCAGCAGTGGCTACAGGGTCCCTAGAGATGGC. As protein: CASSGYRVPRDG. The full CDR3 reads CASSGYRVPRDGYTF.

A remark on this clone: The read halts 3 residues ahead of the CDR3 end, with the missing end drawn from the germline J gene. The rearrangement joins TRBV13 to TRBJ2-7; 9 positions agree with TRBD1. The V and J ends lost 4 bases and 4 bases, in that order; junction bases with no gene match: 11. From germline, CDR1 is PRHDT and CDR2 FYEKMQ (reference sequence). There are 16 residues in the CDR3. The part of the CDR3 DNA that was read is TGTGCCAGCAGCTCAACTTCCGGGACAGGGTTTTACGAG. Its protein is CASSSTSGTGFYE. The full CDR3 is CASSSTSGTGFYEQYF.

For this clone: With the read ending 3 residues before the CDR3 end, the germline J gene is used to fill in that end. The rearrangement uses TRBV6-1 and TRBJ2-3; 12 nucleotides agree with TRBD1. V was clipped by 1 base and J by 3 bases; unmatched bases: 2. The CDR3 consists of 16 residues. Looked up from germline, CDR1 is MNHNS and CDR2 is SASEGT. The CDR3 DNA, read in part, is TGTGCCAGCAGTGAAGGGGACAGGGGGCTAACAGATACG. This codes for CASSEGDRGLTDT. The CDR3, in full, reads CASSEGDRGLTDTQYF.